These 14 T cell receptor beta chains were all obtained from the same sample, sequenced in a study of response to subunit inactivated influenza vaccine (dated 2018 in TCRdb). The library was obtained by RT-PCR. Sequencer: Illumina HiSeq 2500. Through fastp at Q25 and MiXCR, TCRdb rebuilt clones from the public reads, retaining in-frame beta chains. One record per CDR3 amino acid sequence lists the most common genes and DNA. The sample table contains roughly 760,000 distinct CDR3 sequences; only one count was recorded for roughly 20% of them. More than 8.5% of the sample belongs to the ten largest clones. This sample comprised PBMCs from blood, obtained around 5 days after vaccination. These receptors were taken from a man aged 50 to 60 who received an inactivated influenza vaccine. Donor details come from another sample of the same person, matched by shared clones.

The rearrangement uses TRBV6-1 and TRBJ1-1; tentatively, D is TRBD1 (6 bases). Per the germline V gene, CDR1 is MNHNS and CDR2 is SASEGT. This CDR3 contains 16 residues. V lost 6 bases, J lost 4 bases, and 21 bases lay in between. The CDR3 here is CASRTSFRGRATEAFF. The CDR3 region has the DNA TGTGCCAGCAGAACGTCGTTTCGGGGGCGAGCCACTGAAGCTTTCTTT.

The genes are TRBV7-7 and TRBJ2-3, with D possibly matching TRBD1 (6 bases). The CDR3 runs to 14 residues. V lost 5 bases and J 5 bases, leaving 14 bases between the germline ends. Germline V gene lookup returns CDR1 SSHAT and CDR2 FNYEAQ (reference sequence). For the CDR3, the DNA is TGTGCCAGCAGCCTCAGGGGTTTTGGAGATACGCAGTATTTT. Protein: CASSLRGFGDTQYF.

V usage is TRBV29-1 and J usage is TRBJ2-5, with D possibly matching TRBD2 (5 bases). CDR3 size: 13 residues. Germline lookup yields CDR1 SQVTM and CDR2 ANQGSEA. V gave up 5 bases and J gave up 5 bases, with 15 bases separating them. DNA of the CDR3: TGCAGCGTTTTGATGCACCCGGGGGAGACCCAGTACTTC. Translated: CSVLMHPGETQYF. The full variable domain, rest sourced from reference TRBV29-1 and TRBJ2-5, is SAVISQKPSRDICQRGTSLTIQCQVDSQVTMMFWYRQQPGQSLTLIATANQGSEATYESGFVIDKFPISRPNLTFSTLTVSNMSPEDSSIYLCSVLMHPGETQYFGPGTRLLVL.

This clonotype was detected many times. V usage is TRBV7-2 and J usage is TRBJ2-1; tentatively, D is TRBD1 (5 bases). Germline values: CDR1 SGHTA, CDR2 FQGNSA. CDR3 length: 11 residues. V dropped 5 bases and J dropped 14 bases, with 13 bases sitting between them. The DNA of the CDR3 is TGTGCCAGCAGCCCCAGGGTGGAGAAGTTCTTC. Translating it yields CASSPRVEKFF.

This clonotype occurred once. This sequence joins TRBV20-1 and TRBJ2-3; D gene uncertain. V was trimmed by 5 bases and J by 6 bases, leaving 15 bases between them. This CDR3 region has 13 residues. The germline V gene encodes CDR1 DFQATT and CDR2 SNEGSKA (reference sequence). The CDR3: CSAGPGRSDTQYF. CDR3 nucleotides: TGCAGTGCTGGTCCCGGTAGGAGTGATACGCAGTATTTT.

This clonotype was seen ten or more times. This rearrangement joins TRBV4-2 to TRBJ2-3; tentatively, D is TRBD1 or TRBD2 (5 bases each). Germline V gene sequence: CDR1 LGHNA, CDR2 YNFKEQ. V lost 4 bases, J lost 8 bases, and 10 bases lay in between. CDR3 size: 12 residues. The CDR3 DNA follows: TGTGCCAGCAGCCCGACTGGGGGTACGCAGTATTTT. Residues: CASSPTGGTQYF.

A few counts support this clonotype. The chain recombines TRBV6-2 or TRBV6-3 with TRBJ1-5; unclear D gene. The germline V gene encodes CDR1 MNHEY and CDR2 SVGEGT. Trimming removed 8 bases from V and 3 bases from J, with 11 bases in between. This CDR3 contains 13 residues. CDR3 sequence: CASRPLVNQPQHF. The CDR3 nucleotides are TGTGCCAGCCGCCCCTTGGTCAATCAGCCCCAGCATTTT.

The V gene is TRBV5-6, the J gene TRBJ2-5; 12 nucleotides align to TRBD2. After removal of 0 bases from V and 1 base from J, the junction contained 7 bases not matched to a gene. This CDR3 is 18 amino acids long. Looked up from germline, CDR1 is SGHDT and CDR2 is YYEEEE. The CDR3 loop is CASSLELAGGPSQETQYF. In DNA, the CDR3 is TGTGCCAGCAGCTTGGAACTAGCGGGGGGCCCCTCCCAAGAGACCCAGTACTTC.

This clonotype was recorded a few times. V is TRBV9 and J is TRBJ1-2; D gene ambiguous. Germline V gives CDR1 SGDLS, CDR2 YYNGEE. Trimming shortened V by 0 bases and J by 4 bases, and 13 bases separated the two germline ends. This CDR3 has 15 amino acids. The CDR3 nucleotides are TGTGCCAGCAGCGTAGAACCCATCGGGAGCTATGGCTACACCTTC. Its translation: CASSVEPIGSYGYTF.

V gene TRBV29-1 combines with J gene TRBJ2-3; D not certain. Germline CDR1 SQVTM, CDR2 ANQGSEA. This CDR3 is 13 amino acids long. V lost 2 bases, J lost 2 bases, and 8 bases lay in between. The DNA of the CDR3 is TGCAGCGTTGAAAAATCCCCCACAGATACGCAGTATTTT. The encoded protein is CSVEKSPTDTQYF.

This clonotype was detected a few times. The chain carries TRBV5-6 and TRBJ2-3; tentatively, D is TRBD1 or TRBD2 (5 bases each). V dropped 0 bases and J dropped 4 bases, with 18 bases sitting between them. This CDR3 is built from 17 residues. The germline gives CDR1 SGHDT, CDR2 YYEEEE. The CDR3 spells CASSLGYPGPWADTQYF. CDR3 bases: TGTGCCAGCAGCTTGGGGTACCCGGGACCTTGGGCAGATACGCAGTATTTT.

This clonotype showed up just a few times. J is TRBJ2-1 and V is TRBV7-9, with D perhaps matching TRBD2 (6 bases). V lost 5 bases to trimming and J lost 5 bases, with 19 bases between them. This CDR3 is 16 amino acids long. Per germline, CDR1 SEHNR and CDR2 FQNEAQ (reference sequence). DNA for the CDR3: TGTGCCAGCAGCCCGTGGATGGGGGAGGTTGACAATGAGCAGTTCTTC. Translating gives CASSPWMGEVDNEQFF.

V usage is TRBV5-1 and J usage is TRBJ2-4; D is unresolved. Germline V CDR1 and CDR2: SGHRS, YFSETQ. There are 15 residues in the CDR3. Trimming took off 0 bases at V and 2 bases at J, with 9 bases between the two ends. CDR3 DNA sequence: TGCGCCAGCAGCTTGGAAGGCGTAACCAAAAACATTCAGTACTTC. It yields the protein CASSLEGVTKNIQYF.

V is TRBV24-1 and J is TRBJ2-2, with D perhaps TRBD2 (6 bases). V shed 1 base and J shed 4 bases, with 9 bases lying between them. This CDR3 has 15 amino acids. CDR1 and CDR2 (germline): KGHDR, SFDVKD. The CDR3 DNA is TGTGCCACCAGTGATTTAGGAGGGGCCACCGGGGAGCTGTTTTTT. It yields the protein CATSDLGGATGELFF.